This TCR beta chain was captured in a study of cytomegalovirus exposure and HLA in healthy donors. V gave up 4 bases and J gave up 1 base; unmatched junction bases: 3. Germline V lookup: CDR1 SGHNT, CDR2 YYREEE (reference sequence). CDR3 length: 16 residues. Whereas donors were nominally healthy upon sampling, unrecorded immune exposures were probable. As for this clone: Its cognate antigen is unknown.

General study findings and limits: Cytomegalovirus association was listed for around 180 TCR beta chains. The later analysis indicated that the majority of CMV-associated TCR beta chains appeared HLA-restricted.

The PCR had 60 Vbeta and 13 Jbeta primers. The table came from immunoSEQ multiplex PCR; TCRdb's copy has only in-frame clones and leaves some out. The sample shows around 150,000 clones, 70% to 80% of them seen only once. The rearrangement uses TRBV5-4 and TRBJ2-2, with 11 bases matching TRBD2. The sample taken for sequencing was PBMCs. The receptor comes from a young man in good health and CMV-seropositive. In DNA form, the CDR3 reads TGTGCCAGCAGCGTGGGACTAGCGGAGAACACCGGGGAGCTGTTTTTT. Protein: CASSVGLAENTGELFF.